Reported below is one TCR beta chain. The sample originates from a study of early stage breast cancer tumors. About 17-50 mg of tumor tissue was diced per sample. This CDR3 has 15 amino acids. V lost 0 bases and J lost 7, with 18 bases in between. The germline gives CDR1 GTSNPN, CDR2 SVGIG (reference sequence). Data came from immunoSEQ multiplex PCR; TCRdb stores just in-frame clones and leaves some out. The sample has about 5,000 clones, 64% seen once; the top ten hold 20% to 25%. The sequence came from a person aged 50-59 years with breast cancer. This chain connects TRBV30 to TRBJ1-2; a possible D gene is TRBD1 (6 bases). The sequenced sample was breast tumor tissue. The CDR3 nucleotides are TGTGCCTGGAGTGTACTTTACAAGGGGGTGAGTGGCTACACCTTC. Translated: CAWSVLYKGVSGYTF.